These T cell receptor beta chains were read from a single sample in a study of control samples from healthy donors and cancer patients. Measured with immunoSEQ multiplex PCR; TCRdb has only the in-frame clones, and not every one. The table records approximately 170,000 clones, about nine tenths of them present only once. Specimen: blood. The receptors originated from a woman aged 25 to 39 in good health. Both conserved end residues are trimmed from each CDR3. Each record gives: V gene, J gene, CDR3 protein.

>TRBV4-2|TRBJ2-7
ASSAGTYSYEQY
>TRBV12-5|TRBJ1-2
ASGLGDRVYYGYT
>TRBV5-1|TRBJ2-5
ASRPGQGETQY
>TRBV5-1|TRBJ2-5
ASSLGDRGPETQY
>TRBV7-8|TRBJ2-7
ASSLTGQGRNEQY
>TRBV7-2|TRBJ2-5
ASSLSGAGETQY
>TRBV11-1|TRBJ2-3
ASSFGDTQY
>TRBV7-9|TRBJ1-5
ASSLAGRDQPQH
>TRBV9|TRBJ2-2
ASSLGTSGRARTGELF
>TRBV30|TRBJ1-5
AWSVGYNQPQH
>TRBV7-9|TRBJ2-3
ASSLGGRDTQY
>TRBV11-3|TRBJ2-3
ASSLGLATTDTQY
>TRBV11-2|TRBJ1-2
ASSLGAGYGYT
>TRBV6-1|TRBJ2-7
ASSEIPDRGLEQY
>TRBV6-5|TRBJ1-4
ASSLTGSNEKLF
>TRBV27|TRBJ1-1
ASSLNTEAF
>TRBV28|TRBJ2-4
ASSDRSLAKNIQY
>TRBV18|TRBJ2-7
ASSPGQGDYEQY
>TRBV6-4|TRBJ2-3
ASSDSASGSTDTQY
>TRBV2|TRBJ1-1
ASTQQGENTEAF
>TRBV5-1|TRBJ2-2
ASSLGTSTGELF
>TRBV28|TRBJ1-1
ASSSTGWRAF
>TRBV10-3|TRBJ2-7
AIIDWIYEQY
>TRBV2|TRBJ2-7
ASSGDRVGTYEQY
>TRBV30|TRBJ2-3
AWSFGLAGGPSTDTQY
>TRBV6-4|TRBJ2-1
ASSDSPSGSFNEQF
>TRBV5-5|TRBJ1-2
ASSLATGVAYGYT
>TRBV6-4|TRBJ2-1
ASSAARGGNEQF
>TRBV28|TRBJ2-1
ASSLTGTGSYNEQF
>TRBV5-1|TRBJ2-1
ASSFLAGAPNEQF